These 32 T cell receptor beta chains came from one sample sequenced in a study of T cell repertoires in cytomegalovirus infection (dated by TCRdb to the late 2010s). Antigens for these TCRs are unknown. Data came from an Illumina HiSeq 1500. The public reads were run again by TCRdb, first through fastp at Q25 and then through MiXCR, and only productive beta chains were kept. Rows with one shared CDR3 protein collapse into an entry with the most common genes and DNA. In this sample the table shows hundreds of thousands of distinct CDR3 sequences, about 33% of which occur a single time. Around 11% of the sample belongs to the ten largest clones. The intended sense of this specimen's treatment or condition label: in vitro stimulation with specific CMV peptide epitopes to enrich CMV-specific T cells. This specimen was cultured CD8+ T cells from PBMCs, taken from culture after CMV antigen stimulation. The source is a human donor in good health (CMV status not recorded). Some clones in this sample may be carry-over from other donors' samples.

The rearrangement joins TRBV7-6 to TRBJ1-4; no reliable D call. Trimming cost V 5 bases and J 6 bases, with 4 bases left between them. This CDR3 region has 11 residues. Germline-derived CDR1 and CDR2 are SGHVS and FNYEAQ. CDR3 in amino acids: CASSTYEKLFF. Written as DNA, the CDR3 is TGTGCCAGCAGCACCTATGAAAAACTGTTTTTT.

The V gene is TRBV5-8, the J gene TRBJ2-3, with D perhaps TRBD1 (6 bases). Trimming removed 2 bases at V and 2 bases at J, with 12 bases between. CDR1 SGHTS and CDR2 YDEGEE come from the germline V gene. The CDR3 length is 15 residues. CDR3 in amino acids: CASSLRQAATDTQYF. CDR3 sequence (DNA): TGTGCCAGCAGCTTACGACAGGCGGCCACAGATACGCAGTATTTT.

The gene calls are TRBV9 and TRBJ2-7; D is unresolved. The CDR3 loop spans 14 amino acids. V was shortened by 2 bases and J by 1 base, with 10 bases between the two germline ends. The V gene's germline CDR1 is SGDLS and CDR2 YYNGEE. The CDR3 is CASSVEQISYEQYF. In DNA, the CDR3 is TGTGCCAGCAGCGTCGAACAGATATCCTACGAGCAGTACTTC.

In its sample, this clonotype was seen a few times. The rearrangement joins TRBV4-1 to TRBJ1-1, with D unresolved. The CDR3 consists of 11 residues. V dropped 2 bases and J dropped 4 bases, with 2 bases sitting between them. In germline, CDR1 is MGHRA, CDR2 YSYEKL. DNA of the CDR3: TGCGCCAGCAGCCAATTCACTGAAGCTTTCTTT. It encodes CASSQFTEAFF.

The J gene is TRBJ1-1, the V gene TRBV6-5, with D unresolved. The CDR3 length is 13 residues. With 2 bases removed from V and 11 bases from J, the gap between germline ends came to 15 bases. The germline gives CDR1 MNHEY, CDR2 SVGAGI. CDR3 loop: CASSYAAKGVAFF. CDR3 nucleotides: TGTGCCAGCAGTTACGCCGCGAAGGGCGTTGCTTTCTTT.

Written as DNA, the CDR3 is TGTGCCAGCCGTCCTGGGAGGGGGCGGCATCAGCCCCAGCATTTT. It translates to CASRPGRGRHQPQHF. The chain joins TRBV27 to TRBJ1-5; 7 bases are shared with TRBD1. The CDR3 spans 15 residues. The J segment lost 5 bases and the V segment lost 8 bases, leaving 12 bases of the junction unmatched. Germline V gene data show CDR1 as MNHEY and CDR2 as SMNVEV (reference sequence).

This clonotype was seen only a few times. The V and J genes are TRBV6-5 and TRBJ2-1; D may be TRBD2 (5 bases). The germline CDR1 and CDR2 sequences are MNHEY and SVGAGI. V gave up 7 bases and J gave up 7 bases, with 11 bases separating them. The CDR3 is made up of 12 amino acids. The DNA for the CDR3 is TGTGCCAGCATTTCTAGCTGGAATGAGCAGTTCTTC. The encoded protein is CASISSWNEQFF.

V usage is TRBV9 and J usage is TRBJ2-3; 9 bases line up with TRBD1. Germline-derived CDR1 and CDR2 are SGDLS and YYNGEE. This CDR3 has 16 residues. The trim removed 4 bases at V and 3 bases at J, leaving 9 bases unmatched. The CDR3: CASSIERDRVTDTQYF. CDR3 sequence (DNA): TGTGCCAGCAGCATAGAACGGGACAGGGTGACAGATACGCAGTATTTT.

Ten or more counts support this clonotype. The chain employs TRBV7-8 and TRBJ2-1; D remains ambiguous. The CDR3 is made up of 11 amino acids. V lost 2 bases to trimming and J lost 8 bases, with 4 bases between them. Germline CDR1 reads SGHVS; CDR2 reads FQNEAQ. CDR3 residues: CASSLIYEQFF. Here the CDR3 DNA reads TGTGCCAGCAGCTTAATCTATGAGCAGTTCTTC.

There are a few counts of this clonotype. The chain has TRBV27 and TRBJ1-1; D unresolved. Trimming removed 0 bases at V and 5 bases at J, with 13 bases between. Germline V lookup: CDR1 MNHEY, CDR2 SMNVEV (reference sequence). This CDR3 has 15 residues. The chain's CDR3 is CASSLSWPLGTEAFF. CDR3 nucleotides: TGTGCCAGCAGTTTATCTTGGCCTCTTGGAACTGAAGCTTTCTTT.

At least ten counts were recorded for this clonotype. The chain employs TRBV7-8 and TRBJ1-1; D ambiguous. The CDR3 consists of 13 residues. V was clipped by 0 bases and J by 3 bases, with 5 bases between them. Germline loops: CDR1 SGHVS, CDR2 FQNEAQ. CDR3 sequence reads: CASSLAKHTEAFF. As DNA, the CDR3 is TGTGCCAGCAGCTTAGCTAAACACACTGAAGCTTTCTTT.

The chain employs TRBV12-3 or TRBV12-4 and TRBJ2-3, with 9 bases identical to TRBD2. Losses at the gene ends were 7 bases for V and 0 bases for J; bases not matched to a gene: 20. This CDR3 comprises 20 residues. The CDR3 loop reads CASNRALRLAGETSTDTQYF. The CDR3, as DNA: TGTGCCAGCAACCGGGCCTTGCGATTAGCGGGGGAAACTAGCACAGATACGCAGTATTTT.

This clonotype was counted ten times or more. The chain uses TRBV7-2 and TRBJ2-7; 8 positions match TRBD2. The CDR3 loop spans 15 amino acids. V was clipped by 1 base and J by 2 bases; unmatched bases: 4. The germline V gene encodes CDR1 SGHTA and CDR2 FQGNSA. The CDR3 sequence is CASSLESGGTYEQYV. CDR3 DNA sequence: TGTGCCAGCAGCTTAGAGAGCGGGGGAACCTACGAGCAGTACGTC.

This clonotype has more than one count but fewer than ten. The chain links TRBV12-3 or TRBV12-4 to TRBJ2-1; TRBD2 aligns across 9 bases. Trimming took 5 bases from V and 6 from J; bases not matched to a gene: 5. This CDR3 is 14 amino acids long. CDR3 amino acids: CASSIISGGNEQFF. The CDR3 DNA follows: TGTGCCAGCAGTATCATTAGCGGGGGCAATGAGCAGTTCTTC.

This sequence joins TRBV23-1 and TRBJ2-6; 8 positions match TRBD1. TRBV23-1 counts as an open reading frame of uncertain function. V dropped 3 bases and J dropped 3; count of bases not matched to a gene: 13. The CDR3 contains 19 residues. This CDR3 reads CASSHRRDRRGDGANVLTF. DNA of the CDR3: TGCGCCAGCAGTCACCGTAGGGACAGGCGAGGAGATGGGGCCAACGTCCTGACTTTC.

In its sample, this clonotype was seen a few times. A read error may account for a junction end that differs from germline. This chain links TRBV4-1 with TRBJ2-2; 10 nucleotides align to TRBD2. Germline CDR1 reads MGHRA; CDR2 reads YSYEKL. CDR3 length: 20 residues. The CDR3, as DNA: TGTGCCAGCAGCCAAAAGATTGCCCCACTAGCGGGGAGGAACACCGGGGAGCTGTTTTTT. This gives the protein CASSQKIAPLAGRNTGELFF.

The J gene is TRBJ2-5, the V gene TRBV5-4; 12 nucleotides match TRBD2. The germline gives CDR1 SGHNT, CDR2 YYREEE (reference sequence). This CDR3 is built from 16 residues. The CDR3 loop is CVSWDPSGGGSETQYF. As DNA, the CDR3 is TGTGTCTCTTGGGATCCTAGCGGGGGGGGGTCAGAGACCCAGTACTTC.

V gene TRBV6-5 combines with J gene TRBJ2-1; D call uncertain. The CDR3 runs 15 residues. Germline CDR1 MNHEY, CDR2 SVGAGI. The V and J ends lost 5 bases and 2 bases respectively, with 13 bases between them. CDR3 sequence: CASSPSLPPYNEQFF. The CDR3 nucleotides are TGTGCCAGCAGTCCCTCGCTTCCTCCCTACAATGAGCAGTTCTTC.

This clonotype occurred many times. The chain uses TRBV6-5 and TRBJ2-1, with 8 bases that match TRBD2. The CDR3 contains 16 residues. V shed 5 bases and J 4 bases; nucleotides not matched to a gene: 10. Germline V gene data show CDR1 as MNHEY and CDR2 as SVGAGI. CDR3 protein: CASSPPGLGGYNEQFF. The CDR3 DNA follows: TGTGCCAGCAGTCCTCCGGGACTAGGGGGGTACAATGAGCAGTTCTTC.

This clonotype has only a few counts. The V and J genes are TRBV18 and TRBJ2-2; 9 bases fit TRBD1. CDR1 and CDR2 from the germline V gene are KGHSH and LQKENI. The CDR3 spans 17 residues. V was pared by 8 bases and J by 4 bases, with 14 bases of the junction left unmatched. The CDR3 here is CASTPPTGTGSTGELFF. CDR3 coding DNA: TGTGCCAGCACCCCCCCGACCGGGACAGGGAGCACCGGGGAGCTGTTTTTT.

This chain joins TRBV25-1 and TRBJ1-6; D is possibly TRBD1 (5 bases). Germline CDR1 and CDR2: MGHDK and SYGVNS. CDR3 length: 13 amino acids. V lost 5 bases, J lost 8 bases, and 10 bases lay in between. The chain's CDR3 is CASSLTVYSPLHF. In DNA form, the CDR3 reads TGTGCCAGCAGTTTGACAGTTTATTCACCCCTCCACTTT.

The chain has TRBV4-1 and TRBJ1-1, with 7 positions matching TRBD1. Germline V gives CDR1 MGHRA, CDR2 YSYEKL. Trimming at V came to 1 base and at J to 3 bases, leaving 8 bases not matched to a gene. This CDR3 contains 16 residues. CDR3 DNA: TGCGCCAGCAGCCAAGGAACAGGGGCGTCGGACACTGAAGCTTTCTTT. Its translation: CASSQGTGASDTEAFF.

The gene calls are TRBV9 and TRBJ2-3, with D possibly matching TRBD2 (7 bases). Trimming removed 3 bases from V and 4 bases from J, with 15 bases in between. The germline gives CDR1 SGDLS, CDR2 YYNGEE. This CDR3 spans 15 amino acids. CDR3 sequence reads: CASSAEGGGPDTQYF. The CDR3 DNA follows: TGTGCCAGCAGCGCGGAGGGGGGGGGCCCAGATACGCAGTATTTT. The full variable domain, its missing parts supplied by reference TRBV9 and TRBJ2-3, is DSGVTQTPKHLITATGQRVTLRCSPRSGDLSVYWYQQSLDQGLQFLIQYYNGEERAKGNILERFSAQQFPDLHSELNLSSLELGDSALYFCASSAEGGGPDTQYFGPGTRLTVL.

The chain employs TRBV19 and TRBJ2-2; D gene uncertain. V lost 1 base and J 4 bases, leaving 4 bases between the germline ends. Per germline, CDR1 LNHDA and CDR2 SQIVND (reference sequence). This CDR3 contains 13 residues. CDR3 residues: CASSIVVTGELFF. CDR3 nucleotide sequence: TGTGCCAGTAGTATAGTTGTCACCGGGGAGCTGTTTTTT.

This chain joins TRBV7-2 and TRBJ1-5; unclear D gene. There are 14 residues in the CDR3. V lost 3 bases to trimming and J lost 4 bases, with 10 bases between them. Looked up from germline, CDR1 is SGHTA and CDR2 is FQGNSA. CDR3 loop: CASSFLALNQPQHF. CDR3 in DNA: TGTGCCAGCAGCTTCCTCGCCCTTAATCAGCCCCAGCATTTT.

The CDR3 sequence is CASSLLGTGDAEAFF. The CDR3 DNA sequence: TGTGCCAGCAGTTTACTCGGCACAGGGGACGCTGAAGCTTTCTTT. This chain links TRBV12-3 or TRBV12-4 with TRBJ1-1; 7 positions agree with TRBD1. CDR3 length equals 15 residues. The junction had 9 bases not matched to a gene; V was cut back by 2 bases and J by 6 bases.

CDR3 in amino acids: CASSATGDLFYEQYF. The CDR3 coding sequence is TGCGCCAGCAGCGCAACAGGGGACCTATTCTACGAGCAGTACTTC. The chain carries TRBV4-1 and TRBJ2-7, with TRBD1 matching 7 bases. The germline V gene encodes CDR1 MGHRA and CDR2 YSYEKL. J was trimmed by 3 bases and V by 5 bases; bases with no gene match: 10. The CDR3 spans 15 residues.

This chain uses TRBV7-3 with TRBJ2-3, with 11 bases aligning to TRBD2. Germline CDR1 reads SGHTA; CDR2 reads FQGTGA. The CDR3 loop spans 15 amino acids. J lost 6 bases, V lost 4 bases, and 6 bases had no gene match. The CDR3 region has the DNA TGTGCCAGCAGCTCTCCGACTAGCGGGGTGGATACGCAGTATTTT. Residues: CASSSPTSGVDTQYF. The whole variable domain, remainder taken from reference TRBV7-3 and TRBJ2-3, is GAGVSQTPSNKVTEKGKYVELRCDPISGHTALYWYRQSLGQGPEFLIYFQGTGAADDSGLPNDRFFAVRPEGSVSTLKIQRTERGDSAVYLCASSSPTSGVDTQYFGPGTRLTVL.

This clonotype was recorded a few times. CDR3 amino acids: CASRKDRGQSDTQYF. For the CDR3, the DNA is TGTGCCAGCAGAAAGGACAGGGGGCAGTCAGATACGCAGTATTTT. The chain links TRBV27 to TRBJ2-3; 11 bases map to TRBD1. This CDR3 contains 15 residues. Germline V gene data show CDR1 as MNHEY and CDR2 as SMNVEV (reference sequence). Germline trimming cut 6 bases from V and 4 bases from J; bases unmatched to any gene: 6.

J is TRBJ2-7 and V is TRBV6-8; possible D gene TRBD1, 5 bases. The CDR3 is 16 residues long. V was trimmed by 6 bases and J by 0 bases, leaving 18 bases between them. Looked up from germline, CDR1 is MNHGY and CDR2 is SAAAGT. CDR3 DNA: TGTGCCAGCAGCTCAGGGCGACGCGTCAACTCCTACGAGCAGTACGTC. Translating gives CASSSGRRVNSYEQYV.

This rearrangement joins TRBV29-1 to TRBJ2-1; TRBD1 matches 9 bases. The V segment lost 7 bases and the J segment 1 base; nucleotides outside the gene matches: 14. The CDR3 loop spans 17 amino acids. Germline assignment: CDR1 SQVTM and CDR2 ANQGSEA. CDR3 DNA: TGCAGCGCCCCGGGACAGGGAAAGGGTCGGTCCTACAATGAGCAGTTCTTC. It specifies CSAPGQGKGRSYNEQFF.

V usage is TRBV6-6 and J usage is TRBJ1-3; 9 bases map to TRBD1. V lost 6 bases and J lost 7; bases outside the gene matches: 13. The CDR3 spans 16 residues. Per germline, CDR1 MNHNY and CDR2 SVGAGI (reference sequence). CDR3 sequence (DNA): TGTGCCAGCAGAGCCTCCGGGACAGGGATTCGTAACACCATATATTTT. Protein: CASRASGTGIRNTIYF.